The 7 T cell receptor beta chains below all came from one sample that was sequenced in a study of monozygotic twins with cystic fibrosis. Profiled with immunoSEQ multiplex PCR; TCRdb holds only in-frame clones, not every one. The repertoire consists of about 36,000 clones, with under 95% occurring once and the leading ten covering 0.15% to 0.2%. The sample consisted of blood. These receptors were collected from a boy aged 2 to 10 with cystic fibrosis.

The chain links TRBV27 to TRBJ2-5; 8 nucleotides match TRBD1. Germline loops: CDR1 MNHEY, CDR2 SMNVEV (reference sequence). The V gene end was trimmed by 7 bases and the J gene end by 7 bases; junction bases not matched to a gene: 11. There are 14 residues in the CDR3. The CDR3 loop reads CASTVGQGRGTQYF. The CDR3 region has the DNA TGTGCCAGCACCGTCGGACAGGGAAGGGGGACCCAGTACTTC.

The chain combines TRBV5-1 with TRBJ1-5, with TRBD1 as a possible D gene (5 bases). The CDR3 is 15 amino acids. The germline CDR1 and CDR2 sequences are SGHRS and YFSETQ. Trimming removed 4 bases from V and 0 bases from J, with 11 bases in between. CDR3 in amino acids: CASSAGGNSNQPQHF. The CDR3 DNA is TGCGCCAGCAGCGCCGGGGGGAATAGCAATCAGCCCCAGCATTTT. Complete variable domain (other parts from reference TRBV5-1 and TRBJ1-5): KAGVTQTPRYLIKTRGQQVTLSCSPISGHRSVSWYQQTPGQGLQFLFEYFSETQRNKGNFPGRFSGRQFSNSRSEMNVSTLELGDSALYLCASSAGGNSNQPQHFGDGTRLSIL.

This CDR3 reads CASSSPGASTDTQYF. The DNA of the CDR3 is TGTGCCAGCAGCTCCCCGGGGGCTAGCACAGATACGCAGTATTTT. The chain combines TRBV11-3 with TRBJ2-3, with D perhaps assigned TRBD1 or TRBD2 (6 bases each). Trimming removed 4 bases from V and 0 bases from J, with 11 bases in between. The CDR3 is made up of 15 amino acids. Germline assignment: CDR1 SGHNT and CDR2 YENEEA.

The chain employs TRBV5-5 and TRBJ1-6; 9 positions match TRBD1. The germline CDR1 and CDR2 sequences are SGHKS and YYEKEE (reference sequence). The CDR3 totals 18 residues. V was pared by 0 bases and J by 7 bases, with 11 bases of the junction left unmatched. CDR3 DNA sequence: TGTGCCAGCAGCTTGGCCCCCCGGGACAGGGTTTTCAATTCACCCCTCCACTTT. Protein product: CASSLAPRDRVFNSPLHF.

V and J are TRBV27 and TRBJ1-2; 7 bases agree with TRBD1. The V and J ends lost 5 bases and 1 base, in that order; junction bases with no gene match: 4. The CDR3 totals 14 residues. Germline CDR1 MNHEY, CDR2 SMNVEV (reference sequence). The CDR3 bases are TGTGCCAGCAGTCGACAGGGATATAACTATGGCTACACCTTC. This encodes CASSRQGYNYGYTF.

This chain links TRBV18 with TRBJ2-2, with unresolved D. The CDR3 consists of 16 residues. V dropped 1 base and J dropped 1 base, with 10 bases sitting between them. Germline CDR1 and CDR2: KGHSH and LQKENI. The CDR3 is CASSPQVVKNTGELFF. The CDR3 region has the DNA TGTGCCAGCTCACCACAGGTCGTCAAGAACACCGGGGAGCTGTTTTTT.

The chain employs TRBV7-9 and TRBJ1-5, with D uncertain. The CDR3 spans 14 residues. The V end lost 9 bases, the J end lost 0 bases, and 12 bases lay between the germline ends. Per the germline V gene, CDR1 is SEHNR and CDR2 is FQNEAQ (reference sequence). CDR3 protein: CASSPETSNQPQHF. The CDR3 DNA sequence: TGTGCCAGTAGCCCGGAGACTAGCAATCAGCCCCAGCATTTT. Full variable domain (rest looked up from reference TRBV7-9 and TRBJ1-5): DTGVSQNPRHKITKRGQNVTFRCDPISEHNRLYWYRQTLGQGPEFLTYFQNEAQLEKSRLLSDRFSAERPKGSFSTLEIQRTEQGDSAMYLCASSPETSNQPQHFGDGTRLSIL.